Detailed here is one T cell receptor (beta chain). Its antigen remains unidentified. These data belong to a study of CD8 T cells in Susac syndrome. Findings and caveats of the study: Regarding the TCR sequencing and HLA analysis, the study admitted that a relatively small number of individuals were involved.

When the RNA was reverse transcribed, random hexamers were used with an input of roughly 0.5 to 1 ug. Amplification of TCR beta CDR3 was carried out by immunoSEQ multiplex PCR, which covered 54 Vbeta and 13 Jbeta segments. TCRdb re-called the immunoSEQ multiplex PCR reads through MiXCR, storing one row per CDR3 protein. The sample consists of 150,000 to 200,000 distinct CDR3 sequences, 90% to 95% of them appearing once. Sequencing of TCR beta covered CD8+ and CD4+ T cells obtained from blood. Controls were age- and sex-matched healthy donors. The sequencing sample was made of CD4+ T cells from PBMCs. This TCR came from a human donor in good health.

The CDR3 sequence is CSATGRLNTGELFF. CDR3 bases: TGCAGTGCTACGGGACGGTTGAACACCGGGGAGCTGTTTTTT. The chain combines TRBV20-1 with TRBJ2-2; D is possibly TRBD1 or TRBD2 (5 bases each). The CDR3 covers 14 residues. Trimming pared 4 bases from V and 1 base from J, leaving 10 bases between. Looked up from germline, CDR1 is DFQATT and CDR2 is SNEGSKA (reference sequence).